This TCR beta chain comes out of a study of blood T cells in healthy people across ages. The use of a sample-barcoded 5' primer and a J-beta primer mix characterized a second PCR of about 7 to 12 cycles. TCRdb ran MiXCR on the 5' RACE reads and lists one entry per CDR3 protein. The sample includes about 1.7 million distinct CDR3 sequences, roughly 27% of them seen just once. The CDR3 is 16 residues long. The junction had 5 bases not matched to a gene; V was cut back by 0 bases and J by 7 bases. Germline V gene lookup returns CDR1 SGHKS and CDR2 YYEKEE (reference sequence). Material for sequencing was blood. The TCR originated in a woman aged 25 to 45 in good health. The J gene is TRBJ2-1, the V gene TRBV5-5; 12 positions agree with TRBD2. The DNA of the CDR3 is TGTGCCAGCAGCTTGGGACTAGCGGGAGAGATAAATGAGCAGTTCTTC. Translating it yields CASSLGLAGEINEQFF.